This TCR beta chain derives from a study of blood T cell repertoires in COVID-19. The CDR3 contains 15 residues. The V end was cut by 5 bases, the J end by 11 bases, with 22 bases between. CDR1 is LNHDA, CDR2 SQIVND, per germline (reference sequence). This clone appeared a single time. Assay: immunoSEQ multiplex PCR; the TCRdb copy retains only in-frame clones and omits some. In the table there are fewer than 180,000 clones, roughly 82% of which are singletons. This clonotype was sampled from a man aged 65 to 85 with acute or convalescent COVID-19. V and J are TRBV19 and TRBJ1-5; weak D call: TRBD1 (6 bases). Input material: peripheral blood. CDR3 bases: TGTGCCAGTAGTGGACGAAAACAGGGTGCGTCGGCCCAGCATTTT. Translating it yields CASSGRKQGASAQHF. The variable domain in full, completed from reference TRBV19 and TRBJ1-5, reads DGGITQSPKYLFRKEGQNVTLSCEQNLNHDAMYWYRQDPGQGLRLIYYSQIVNDFQKGDIAEGYSVSREKKESFPLTVTSAQKNPTAFYLCASSGRKQGASAQHFGDGTRLSIL.